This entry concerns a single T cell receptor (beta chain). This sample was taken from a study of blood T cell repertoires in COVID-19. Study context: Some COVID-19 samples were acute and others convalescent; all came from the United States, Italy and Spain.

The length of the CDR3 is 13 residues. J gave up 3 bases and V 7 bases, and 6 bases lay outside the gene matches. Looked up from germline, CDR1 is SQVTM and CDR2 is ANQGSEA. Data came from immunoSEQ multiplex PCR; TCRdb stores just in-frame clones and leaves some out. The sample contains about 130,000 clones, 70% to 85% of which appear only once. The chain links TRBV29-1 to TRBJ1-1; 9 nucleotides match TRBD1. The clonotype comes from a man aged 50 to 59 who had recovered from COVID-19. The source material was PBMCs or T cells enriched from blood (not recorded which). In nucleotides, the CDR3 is TGCAGCGCACGACAGGGGGACGACACTGAAGCTTTCTTT. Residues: CSARQGDDTEAFF.